The present entry profiles one T cell receptor beta chain with its context. Antigen unknown. The germline V gene has CDR1 MNHEY and CDR2 SVGAGI. The CDR3 sequence is 11 residues long. Trimming took off 0 bases at V and 5 bases at J, with 1 base between the two ends. The sample belongs to a study of metastatic and nonmetastatic thyroid tumors. About the research overall: Patients with malignant and benign thyroid disease provided blood and tumor or nodule tissue, whose repertoires were compared. Notes on the study in general: The reported finding was significantly higher TCR beta diversity in malignant thyroid tumors relative to benign nodules, in blood and tumor.

Per the original methods: Variation in CDR3 across clinicopathological groups served as the basis for constructing a distant-metastasis classifier in papillary thyroid cancer. TCRdb re-analyzed the PCR reads using MiXCR. The V and J calls here are based on TCRdb, not the publication. The sample lists approximately 25,000 clones; about 13% were seen once. Until they underwent thyroid surgery, no patient had received any treatment. The TCR was taken from a female donor with papillary thyroid cancer or a benign thyroid nodule (not recorded which). Some clones in this sample may be carry-over from other donors' samples. Sequenced: blood. V gene TRBV6-5 combines with J gene TRBJ2-5; D gene ambiguous. This CDR3 reads CASSYSETQYF. The CDR3 region has the DNA TGTGCCAGCAGTTACTCCGAGACCCAGTACTTC.